The entry that follows covers one T cell receptor beta chain sequence. Its antigen is unknown. Being one base from a much bigger clone, this may be a read error. Other DNA sequences from this sample encode an identical CDR3 as well. The data were taken from a study of metastatic and nonmetastatic thyroid tumors. Background on the study: From malignant and benign thyroid patients, repertoires in blood and in tumor or nodule tissue were compared.

Findings of the study overall: Patients with malignant thyroid tumors reportedly had significantly higher TCR beta diversity than those with benign nodules, in blood and tumor.

How the authors handled the data: The distant-metastasis classifier for papillary thyroid cancer was built from CDR3 differences across clinicopathological groups. TCRdb reassembled clones from the PCR reads with MiXCR. TCRdb, not the authors, supplied the V and J calls. Among just over 8,000 clones listed, roughly a quarter were seen once. All patients were treatment-naive before thyroid surgery. This CDR3 spans 14 amino acids. Germline V CDR1 and CDR2: GTSNPN, SVGIG (reference sequence). The sample consisted of tumor tissue. V gene TRBV30 combines with J gene TRBJ2-6; perhaps D is TRBD1 or TRBD2 (6 bases each). The TCR sequence derives from a female donor with papillary thyroid cancer or a benign thyroid nodule (not recorded which). Some clones in this sample may be carry-over from other donors' samples. The CDR3 DNA sequence: TGTGCCGGGATGGGGTTAACGGGGGCCAACGTTCTGACTTTC. It encodes CAGMGLTGANVLTF.